Listed below are T cell receptor beta chains from one sample, sequenced in a study of blood T cell repertoires in COVID-19. TCRdb's table, derived via immunoSEQ multiplex PCR, lists solely in-frame clones and lacks some. The repertoire consists of about 110,000 clones, with roughly 85% occurring once and the leading ten covering 2% to 2.5%. The sequenced sample consisted of peripheral blood. The source is a human donor in a cohort sampled during active COVID-19. CDR3s include the opening cysteine and the closing phenylalanine or tryptophan.

>TRBJ2-3|TRBV7-2
CASSFDSLITDTQYF
>TRBJ2-7|TRBV5-1
CASSPYMAGASEQYF
>TRBJ2-6|TRBV7-2
CASSFGTAGANVLTF
>TRBJ1-1|TRBV18
CASSPVSVLEAFF
>TRBJ2-3|TRBV18
CASSPLLAGGLTGEDTQYF
>TRBJ2-1|TRBV19
CASSILRAGGISYNEQFF
>TRBJ2-5|TRBV18
CASSLNQETQYF
>TRBJ1-3|TRBV28
CASSLSERSGRRGSGNTIYF
>TRBJ2-1|TRBV7-9
CASSFRKGLAEYNEQFF
>TRBJ2-5|TRBV28
CATLGGGSETQYF
>TRBJ1-1|TRBV5-1
CASSLGQGPEAFF
>TRBJ2-7|TRBV7-2
CASSLNREMAYEQYF
>TRBJ1-1|TRBV5-5
CASSKQGLAGEAFF
>TRBJ1-5|TRBV3-1/TRBV3-2
CASSQQTGQPQHF
>TRBJ1-4|TRBV7-2
CASSLVAGGELFF
>TRBJ1-2|TRBV28
CASKGPRQGTSRVTF
>TRBJ1-5|TRBV7-9
CASSLDWGTGGYQPQHF
>TRBJ1-6|TRBV5-5
CASSWAVDSPLHF
>TRBJ2-1|TRBV9
CASSGTSGRTEQFF
>TRBJ2-1|TRBV7-2
CASSLQTSGGLGEQFF
>TRBJ1-2|TRBV5-4
CASSPTWRGRYGYTF
>TRBJ2-5|TRBV28
CASSLQGRETQYF
>TRBJ2-7|TRBV2
CASSRTSGWNEQYF
>TRBJ2-5|TRBV24-1
CATSDHPEGKTQYF
>TRBJ2-7|TRBV28
CASSWSSVRYEQYF
>TRBJ1-1|TRBV28
CASSYQGASTEAFF
>TRBJ1-1|TRBV6-5
CASSSEREAFF